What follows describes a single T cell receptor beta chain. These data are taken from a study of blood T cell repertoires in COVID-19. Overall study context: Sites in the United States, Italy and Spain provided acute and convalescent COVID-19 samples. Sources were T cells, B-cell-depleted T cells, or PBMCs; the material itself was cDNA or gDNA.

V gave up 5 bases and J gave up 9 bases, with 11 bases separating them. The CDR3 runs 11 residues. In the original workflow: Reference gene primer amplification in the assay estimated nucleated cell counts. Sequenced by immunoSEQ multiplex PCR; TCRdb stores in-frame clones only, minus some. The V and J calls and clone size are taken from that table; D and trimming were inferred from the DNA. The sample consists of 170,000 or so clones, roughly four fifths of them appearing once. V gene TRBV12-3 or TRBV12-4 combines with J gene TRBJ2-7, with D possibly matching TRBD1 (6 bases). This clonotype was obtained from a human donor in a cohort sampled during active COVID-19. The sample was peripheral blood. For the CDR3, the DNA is TGTGCCAGCAGTACCAGACAGGTGCAGTACTTC. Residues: CASSTRQVQYF.